This TCR beta chain comes out of a study of blood T cell repertoires in COVID-19. Generated by immunoSEQ multiplex PCR, the TCRdb table keeps only in-frame clones and is missing some. This table has 200,000 to 250,000 clones, approximately 85% appearing once. Germline CDR1 is SGHTA and CDR2 is FQGNSA. The V end was cut by 4 bases, the J end by 4 bases, with 2 bases between. This CDR3 comprises 12 residues. This clone was seen at least ten times. The receptor was isolated from a woman aged 50 to 60 with active or convalescent COVID-19. The sequenced material came from peripheral blood. The chain recombines TRBV7-2 with TRBJ1-6; D not resolved. Here the CDR3 reads CASSSYNSPLHF. DNA for the CDR3: TGTGCCAGCAGCTCATATAATTCACCCCTCCACTTT.